This TCR beta chain was captured by sequencing in a study of graft-versus-host responses after intestinal transplantation. Remarks on this clone: Its antigen remains unknown.

Findings of the study overall: Detected in recipient marrow were GvH clones, some of which were first observed in ileum or blood.

Here immunoSEQ multiplex PCR was the method, and the copy in TCRdb shows in-frame clones only, minus some. The table lists 70,000 to 95,000 clones, 85% to 95% of them singletons. Germline V gene lookup returns CDR1 MNHEY and CDR2 SMNVEV (reference sequence). CDR3 length: 14 amino acids. V was cut by 2 bases and J by 2 bases, with 10 bases left in between. The chain carries TRBV27 and TRBJ2-7; a weak D match, TRBD1 (6 bases). The specimen comprised unstimulated CD8+ T cells sorted from spleen or lymph node cells, sampled before transplant. This clonotype originated in a human donor who was the organ donor for an intestinal transplant. CDR3 sequence: CASSLQDSPYEQYF. The CDR3 DNA is TGTGCCAGCAGTTTACAGGACAGCCCCTACGAGCAGTACTTC.